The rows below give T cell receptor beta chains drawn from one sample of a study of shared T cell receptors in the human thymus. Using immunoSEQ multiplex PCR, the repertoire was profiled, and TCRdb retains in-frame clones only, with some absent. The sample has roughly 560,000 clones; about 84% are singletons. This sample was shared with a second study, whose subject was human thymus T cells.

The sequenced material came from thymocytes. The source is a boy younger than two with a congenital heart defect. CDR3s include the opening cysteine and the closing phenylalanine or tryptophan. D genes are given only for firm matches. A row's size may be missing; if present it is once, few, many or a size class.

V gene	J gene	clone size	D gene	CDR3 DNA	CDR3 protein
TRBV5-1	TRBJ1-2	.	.	TGCGCCAGCACCTTTGAGGAGGTGGAGGGGTCGGATGGCTACACCTTC	CASTFEEVEGSDGYTF
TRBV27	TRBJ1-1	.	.	TGTGCCAGCAGTTTAAATTGGGGGGGAAACACTGAAGCTTTCTTT	CASSLNWGGNTEAFF
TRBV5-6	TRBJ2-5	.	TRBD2	TGTGCCAGCAGCTCATTAGCGGGAGTTGAAGAGACCCAGTACTTC	CASSSLAGVEETQYF
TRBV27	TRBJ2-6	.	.	TGTGCCAGCTGTACAGGGCCTGGGGCCAACGTCCTGACTTTC	CASCTGPGANVLTF
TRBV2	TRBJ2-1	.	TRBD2	TGTGCCAGCAGGGGACTAGCGGGGGTTACGAATGAGCAGTTCTTC	CASRGLAGVTNEQFF
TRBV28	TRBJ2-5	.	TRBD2	TGTGCCAGCAGTTTAGTTGGCGGGAGCCCCTTTGGAGAGACCCAGTACTTC	CASSLVGGSPFGETQYF
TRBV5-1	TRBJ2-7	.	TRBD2	TGCGCCAGCATGCACGGTAGCGGGAGCTCCGGGTACGAGCAGTACTTC	CASMHGSGSSGYEQYF
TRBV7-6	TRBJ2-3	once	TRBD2	TGTGCCAGCAGCCGAGGACTAGCGGGAGAGGGGCGCACAGATACGCAGTATTTT	CASSRGLAGEGRTDTQYF
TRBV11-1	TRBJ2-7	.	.	TGTGCCAGCAGGGCCACGGACATGGGCTCCTACGAGCAGTACTTC	CASRATDMGSYEQYF
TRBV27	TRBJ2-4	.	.	TGTGCCAGCAGTTTAATGCGCCCGAGGGGAGGCAAAAACATTCAGTACTTC	CASSLMRPRGGKNIQYF
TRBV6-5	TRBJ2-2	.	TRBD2	TGTGCCAGCAGGTCCGGGGGGGACACCGGGGAGCTGTTTTTT	CASRSGGDTGELFF
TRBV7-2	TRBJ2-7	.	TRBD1	TGTGCCAGCAGCTTAGCCCCGGGGCAGGGGGCCTACGAGCAGTACTTC	CASSLAPGQGAYEQYF
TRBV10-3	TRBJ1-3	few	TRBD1	TGTGCCACTCAGACAGGGCGCTCTGGAAACACCATATATTTT	CATQTGRSGNTIYF
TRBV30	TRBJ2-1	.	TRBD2	TGTGCCTGGAGTGCTGCTAGCGGGAGGCATATCGATGAGCAGTTCTTC	CAWSAASGRHIDEQFF
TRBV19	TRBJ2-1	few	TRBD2	TGTGCCAGTAGCCAATGGACTAGCGGGAGGGACAATGAGCAGTTCTTC	CASSQWTSGRDNEQFF
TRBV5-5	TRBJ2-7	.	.	TGTGCCAGCAGCTTGATAGGGGTGCACGAGCAGTACTTC	CASSLIGVHEQYF
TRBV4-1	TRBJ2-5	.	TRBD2	TGCGCCAGCAGCCCGAGGTCTAGCGGGAGTATAACGGCCCCCCAAGAGACCCAGTACTTC	CASSPRSSGSITAPQETQYF
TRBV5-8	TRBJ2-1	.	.	TGTGCCAGCAGCACCTACAGGGACATATGGAACGATGAGCAGTTCTTC	CASSTYRDIWNDEQFF